This T cell receptor beta chain was found in a study of response to subunit inactivated influenza vaccine. TCRdb re-derived calls from the RT-PCR reads in MiXCR, one entry per CDR3 protein. The sample gives around 490,000 distinct CDR3 sequences, approximately 7.1% of which show up once; 10% to 15% is in the top ten. Trimming removed 6 bases at V and 0 bases at J, with 20 bases between. The CDR3 consists of 18 residues. Germline CDR1 reads MNHNS; CDR2 reads SASEGT. The sample holds a few counts of this clonotype. The sequence derives from a man aged 45 to 75 who received an inactivated influenza vaccine. The sequenced sample was PBMCs from blood, obtained less than 25 months after vaccination. The V call is TRBV6-1, the J call TRBJ2-2, with a weak D call TRBD2 (6 bases). The DNA for the CDR3 is TGTGCCAGCAGACCCGTGGCCAAGCGGGCTTCGAACACCGGGGAGCTGTTTTTT. It codes for CASRPVAKRASNTGELFF.